One and the same sample provided the 26 T cell receptor beta chains below, sequenced in a study of cytomegalovirus exposure and HLA in healthy donors. PCR employed 60 Vbeta and 13 Jbeta primers. Here immunoSEQ multiplex PCR was the method, and the copy in TCRdb shows in-frame clones only, minus some. The repertoire consists of about 130,000 clones, with 81% occurring once and the leading ten covering less than 0.75%. Sequenced input: PBMCs. Receptor source: a young man in good health and CMV-seronegative.

The rearrangement joins TRBV7-2 to TRBJ1-5, with TRBD1 matching over 7 bases. The CDR3 spans 13 residues. The V and J ends lost 5 bases and 7 bases, in that order; junction bases with no gene match: 5. CDR1 is SGHTA and CDR2 is FQGNSA in the germline V gene. CDR3 nucleotide sequence: TGTGCCAGCAGCCCTGACAGGGACCAGCCCCAGCATTTT. Protein: CASSPDRDQPQHF.

The chain links TRBV6-5 to TRBJ1-2; D may be TRBD1 (6 bases). Trimming took 2 bases from V and 6 from J, leaving 16 bases between them. Germline-derived CDR1 and CDR2 are MNHEY and SVGAGI. This CDR3 comprises 15 residues. CDR3 loop: CASSYGGVRGNGYTF. The CDR3 coding sequence is TGTGCCAGCAGTTACGGTGGCGTCAGGGGTAATGGCTACACCTTC.

The V and J genes are TRBV7-2 and TRBJ1-2, with D unclear. The CDR3 is made up of 13 amino acids. Germline loops: CDR1 SGHTA, CDR2 FQGNSA. V gave up 5 bases and J gave up 8 bases, with 15 bases separating them. This CDR3 reads CASSPPQVQGYTF. The CDR3 region has the DNA TGTGCCAGCAGCCCCCCCCAAGTACAAGGCTACACCTTC.

V and J are TRBV5-6 and TRBJ2-7; TRBD1 matches at 9 bases. Germline V gene data show CDR1 as SGHDT and CDR2 as YYEEEE. Germline trimming cut 0 bases from V and 4 bases from J; bases unmatched to any gene: 11. There are 17 residues in the CDR3. For the CDR3, the DNA is TGTGCCAGCAGCTTGGGTACATACAGGGGGCGTTGGTACGAGCAGTACTTC. The encoded protein is CASSLGTYRGRWYEQYF.

V and J are TRBV23-1 and TRBJ1-1; TRBD1 agrees at 9 bases. TRBV23-1 is an ORF, and what it does is uncertain. The CDR3 covers 15 residues. After removal of 8 bases from V and 5 bases from J, the junction contained 12 bases not matched to a gene. The CDR3 DNA reads TGCGCCAGCCGACAAAGATACAGGGGGCTTACTGAAGCTTTCTTT. Its translation is CASRQRYRGLTEAFF.

This sequence joins TRBV20-1 and TRBJ1-4; the D is unclear. Trimming pared 1 base from V and 8 bases from J, leaving 5 bases between. This CDR3 is built from 11 residues. CDR1 is DFQATT, CDR2 SNEGSKA, per germline (reference sequence). The CDR3 reads CSARAVEKLFF. In DNA form, the CDR3 reads TGCAGTGCTAGAGCTGTGGAAAAACTGTTTTTT.

The gene calls are TRBV30 and TRBJ2-1; TRBD2 matches at 7 bases. J lost 10 bases, V lost 2 bases, and 5 bases had no gene match. The CDR3 contains 12 residues. CDR1 is GTSNPN, CDR2 SVGIG, per germline (reference sequence). The CDR3 protein is CAWSLGGYEQFF. In DNA form, the CDR3 reads TGTGCCTGGAGTCTGGGAGGGTACGAGCAGTTCTTC.

The chain combines TRBV19 with TRBJ1-1, with TRBD1 as a possible D gene (6 bases). The V and J ends lost 4 bases and 1 base respectively, with 10 bases between them. The CDR3 spans 14 residues. Germline lookup yields CDR1 LNHDA and CDR2 SQIVND (reference sequence). The chain's CDR3 is CASSRRTENTEAFF. CDR3 bases: TGTGCCAGTAGTAGACGGACAGAGAACACTGAAGCTTTCTTT.

This clone occurred a few times. The J gene is TRBJ1-1, the V gene TRBV10-2; no definite D call. V lost 7 bases, J lost 1 base, and 7 bases lay in between. CDR1 is WSHSY and CDR2 is SAAADI in the germline V gene. The CDR3 runs 12 residues. The DNA for the CDR3 is TGCGCCAGCAAACCAGGGAACACTGAAGCTTTCTTT. Its protein product is CASKPGNTEAFF.

This chain joins TRBV4-1 and TRBJ2-3; 10 bases align to TRBD2. The CDR3 consists of 15 residues. CDR1 and CDR2 from the germline V gene are MGHRA and YSYEKL. With 5 bases clipped from V and 1 base from J, the junction kept 3 bases outside the gene matches. As DNA, the CDR3 is TGCGCCAGCAGCTTAGCGGGGGGTCGCACAGATACGCAGTATTTT. Translating gives CASSLAGGRTDTQYF.

The chain combines TRBV7-2 with TRBJ1-3; TRBD1 matches 8 bases. The V gene's germline CDR1 is SGHTA and CDR2 FQGNSA. The CDR3 loop spans 17 amino acids. V lost 1 base and J lost 3; bases outside the gene matches: 8. The CDR3 coding sequence is TGTGCCAGCAGCTTAGAGCAAGTGACAGGGGATGGAAACACCATATATTTT. Encoded protein: CASSLEQVTGDGNTIYF.

In its sample, this clone was seen once. The V and J genes are TRBV10-3 and TRBJ1-5; D not resolved. The CDR3 is 15 amino acids. Per germline, CDR1 ENHRY and CDR2 SYGVKD. Trimming took off 3 bases at V and 2 bases at J, with 11 bases between the two ends. The chain's CDR3 is CAISDEPSGNQPQHF. The CDR3 bases are TGTGCCATCAGTGATGAGCCCTCGGGCAATCAGCCCCAGCATTTT.

This clone has just a few counts. The CDR3 spells CASSLGPGQEAFF. As DNA, the CDR3 is TGCGCCAGCAGCTTGGGTCCGGGACAAGAAGCTTTCTTT. The V and J genes are TRBV5-1 and TRBJ1-1; a possible D gene is TRBD1 (6 bases). The V end was cut by 0 bases, the J end by 8 bases, with 11 bases between. Looked up from germline, CDR1 is SGHRS and CDR2 is YFSETQ. The length of the CDR3 is 13 residues.

The chain employs TRBV7-3 and TRBJ2-1; 10 bases fit TRBD2. Germline lookup yields CDR1 SGHTA and CDR2 FQGTGA. V gave up 3 bases and J gave up 5 bases; unmatched junction bases: 4. The CDR3 is 15 amino acids. The CDR3 DNA reads TGTGCCAGCAGCTTCAGCGGGGGGGCCAACAATGAGCAGTTCTTC. It is translated as CASSFSGGANNEQFF.

V and J are TRBV19 and TRBJ2-6; TRBD1 matches at 8 bases. The trim removed 10 bases at V and 0 bases at J, leaving 5 bases unmatched. Germline lookup yields CDR1 LNHDA and CDR2 SQIVND (reference sequence). CDR3 length equals 15 residues. CDR3 loop: CATDRGSSGANVLTF. CDR3 coding DNA: TGTGCCACAGACAGGGGAAGCTCTGGGGCCAACGTCCTGACTTTC.

The rearrangement links TRBV4-3 to TRBJ2-7; tentative D call: TRBD2 (6 bases). CDR1 LGHNA and CDR2 YSLEER come from the germline V gene. CDR3 length: 16 amino acids. Trimming left V 0 bases short and J 2 bases short, with 14 bases between. For the CDR3, the DNA is TGCGCCAGCAGCCAAGATAAGGGGACTCCAGCCTACGAGCAGTACTTC. This codes for CASSQDKGTPAYEQYF.

The sample holds a few counts of this clone. The chain recombines TRBV7-2 with TRBJ2-5, with 10 positions matching TRBD2. There are 15 residues in the CDR3. Germline loops: CDR1 SGHTA, CDR2 FQGNSA. V shed 5 bases and J 4 bases; nucleotides not matched to a gene: 7. CDR3 DNA sequence: TGTGCCAGCAGCCGAGCGGGGGGGCCTGGAGAGACCCAGTACTTC. Its translation is CASSRAGGPGETQYF.

This clone is a singleton in its sample. The chain joins TRBV10-2 to TRBJ2-1; D unclear. Trimming cost V 3 bases and J 3 bases, with 3 bases left between them. Germline lookup yields CDR1 WSHSY and CDR2 SAAADI. The CDR3 loop spans 12 amino acids. CDR3 amino acids: CASSDNYNEQFF. The DNA of the CDR3 is TGCGCCAGCAGTGACAACTACAATGAGCAGTTCTTC.

Here the CDR3 reads CASSRSQWADTQYF. The CDR3 DNA follows: TGTGCCAGCAGCCGATCACAGTGGGCAGATACGCAGTATTTT. The V gene is TRBV11-3, the J gene TRBJ2-3, with D unclear. From germline, CDR1 is SGHNT and CDR2 YENEEA. Trimming stripped 5 bases from V and 4 bases from J, with 13 bases between. The CDR3 spans 14 residues.

A note on this clone: Sequence at one end of the junction differs from germline and may be a read error. This chain's CDR3 is CAWRSILGRQFLF. The CDR3 bases are TGTGCCTGGAGGAGTATCCTGGGGCGACAGTTCCTCTTT. The V and J genes are TRBV30 and TRBJ1-1, with D tentatively TRBD1 (5 bases). Per germline, CDR1 GTSNPN and CDR2 SVGIG (reference sequence). The CDR3 is 13 amino acids.

V is TRBV25-1 and J is TRBJ2-2; a weak D match, TRBD1 (6 bases). Germline CDR1 is MGHDK and CDR2 is SYGVNS. V was clipped by 3 bases and J by 5 bases, with 10 bases between them. This CDR3 has 14 residues. CDR3 residues: CASSDTQGTGELFF. The CDR3 DNA reads TGTGCCAGCAGTGACACTCAGGGGACCGGGGAGCTGTTTTTT.

This clone was seen a single time. V and J are TRBV14 and TRBJ2-7, with 7 nucleotides matching TRBD1. The V gene end was trimmed by 1 base and the J gene end by 3 bases; junction bases not matched to a gene: 18. CDR3 length equals 19 residues. CDR1 and CDR2 from the germline V gene are SGHDN and FVKESK. The CDR3 DNA reads as TGTGCCAGCAGCCAAGGTTTCGTAAAAAAGGGACAGCGGAACTACGAGCAGTACTTC. Translated: CASSQGFVKKGQRNYEQYF.

V is TRBV7-7 and J is TRBJ2-5; 7 bases align to TRBD2. J lost 2 bases, V lost 3 bases, and 3 bases had no gene match. In germline, CDR1 is SSHAT, CDR2 FNYEAQ (reference sequence). This CDR3 is built from 14 residues. CDR3 in DNA: TGTGCCAGCAGCTTTCGGCGGGGGCAAGAGACCCAGTACTTC. Amino acids: CASSFRRGQETQYF.

This clone was picked up a small number of times. Written as DNA, the CDR3 is TGTGCCAGCAGCGTAGTGCACAGGGGTAGAGCTGGGGCCAACGTCCTGACTTTC. Translating it yields CASSVVHRGRAGANVLTF. The V and J genes are TRBV9 and TRBJ2-6, with 7 bases identical to TRBD1. Germline lookup yields CDR1 SGDLS and CDR2 YYNGEE. The CDR3 runs to 18 residues. J gave up 2 bases and V 0 bases, and 8 bases lay outside the gene matches.

This chain connects TRBV9 to TRBJ2-3, with TRBD1 matching 11 bases. After removal of 3 bases from V and 5 bases from J, the junction contained 8 bases not matched to a gene. The CDR3 loop spans 16 amino acids. Germline loops: CDR1 SGDLS, CDR2 YYNGEE. This CDR3 reads CASSAGTGGKEDTQYF. CDR3 DNA: TGTGCCAGCAGCGCCGGGACAGGGGGTAAGGAAGATACGCAGTATTTT.

The chain is built from TRBV30 and TRBJ1-2; D gene uncertain. The ends were cut back, 1 base at V and 7 bases at J, with 13 bases in the middle. Germline loops: CDR1 GTSNPN, CDR2 SVGIG (reference sequence). CDR3 size: 13 residues. This CDR3 reads CAWSALEGRGYTF. In nucleotides, the CDR3 is TGTGCCTGGAGTGCCCTGGAGGGTCGTGGCTACACCTTC.